Presented here are 11 T cell receptor beta chains from one specimen sequenced in a study of cytomegalovirus exposure and HLA in healthy donors (dated by TCRdb to 2016 to 2017). The library relied on the immunoSEQ multiplex PCR assay. The multiplex PCR relied on a mix of 60 forward primers for TCR Vbeta segments and 13 reverse primers for TCR Jbeta segments. Entries here come from immuneACCESS through TCRdb and include only in-frame sequences with V and J called. Some clones fail to appear in such tables; in the studies checked, an unresolved V gene covers under half of the shortfall, and the cause of the remainder is unknown. Within this sample are 90,000 to 130,000 clones, with around three quarters of them counted one time only. Roughly 0.92% of the sample comes from the top ten. Sequenced material: PBMCs. Receptors were obtained from a woman in her twenties or thirties in good health and CMV-seronegative.

This sequence joins TRBV5-6 and TRBJ1-1; the match to TRBD1 covers 7 bases. Trimming cost V 0 bases and J 2 bases; bases outside gene matches: 7. The length of the CDR3 is 16 residues. Looked up from germline, CDR1 is SGHDT and CDR2 is YYEEEE. CDR3 sequence: CASSLEQGRVNTEAFF. The CDR3 DNA sequence: TGTGCCAGCAGCTTGGAACAGGGGAGAGTTAACACTGAAGCTTTCTTT.

J is TRBJ2-3 and V is TRBV2; TRBD1 might be the D (5 bases). The CDR3 covers 14 residues. Germline loops: CDR1 SNHLY, CDR2 FYNNEI. Trimming removed 4 bases from V and 3 bases from J, with 11 bases in between. CDR3: CASSGRVVTDTQYF. Written as DNA, the CDR3 is TGTGCCAGCAGTGGCAGGGTGGTGACAGATACGCAGTATTTT.

Here the CDR3 DNA reads TGTGCCAGCAGTTACAACGGAGGGAACAATGAGCAGTTCTTC. Translation gives CASSYNGGNNEQFF. The chain uses TRBV6-5 and TRBJ2-1; D is possibly TRBD2 (6 bases). The CDR3 is 14 residues long. Germline V CDR1 and CDR2: MNHEY, SVGAGI. V was clipped by 2 bases and J by 5 bases, with 10 bases between them.

V is TRBV5-1 and J is TRBJ2-1; D unresolved. V was shortened by 4 bases and J by 3 bases, with 14 bases between the two germline ends. Germline V gene data show CDR1 as SGHRS and CDR2 as YFSETQ. The CDR3 consists of 15 residues. CDR3 region: CASSPSPKIYNEQFF. The CDR3 DNA reads TGCGCCAGCAGCCCGAGTCCAAAAATCTACAATGAGCAGTTCTTC. Complete variable domain (other parts from reference TRBV5-1 and TRBJ2-1): KAGVTQTPRYLIKTRGQQVTLSCSPISGHRSVSWYQQTPGQGLQFLFEYFSETQRNKGNFPGRFSGRQFSNSRSEMNVSTLELGDSALYLCASSPSPKIYNEQFFGPGTRLTVL.

The J gene is TRBJ1-2, the V gene TRBV4-2, with D perhaps TRBD1 (6 bases). V lost 6 bases, J lost 2 bases, and 7 bases lay in between. Germline V gene data show CDR1 as LGHNA and CDR2 as YNFKEQ. CDR3 length: 12 residues. CDR3 sequence (DNA): TGTGCCAGCAGTACAGGGAACTATGGCTACACCTTC. This encodes CASSTGNYGYTF.

This sequence joins TRBV5-1 and TRBJ2-3, with 10 nucleotides matching TRBD2. V shed 4 bases, J shed 1 base, and the junction held 3 bases outside the gene matches. In germline, CDR1 is SGHRS, CDR2 YFSETQ. The CDR3 loop spans 15 amino acids. CDR3 protein: CASSGGTSGTDTQYF. The CDR3 DNA is TGCGCCAGCAGCGGCGGGACTAGCGGCACAGATACGCAGTATTTT.

The V and J genes are TRBV30 and TRBJ1-1; D is unclear. Per germline, CDR1 GTSNPN and CDR2 SVGIG (reference sequence). The CDR3 has 14 residues. The V and J ends lost 2 bases and 7 bases respectively, with 17 bases between them. CDR3 region: CAWSPRTHPGEAFF. CDR3 sequence (DNA): TGTGCCTGGAGTCCCCGGACTCACCCGGGTGAAGCTTTCTTT.

This sequence joins TRBV29-1 and TRBJ2-7; 8 bases fit TRBD1. The CDR3 extends over 13 amino acids. Per the germline V gene, CDR1 is SQVTM and CDR2 is ANQGSEA. V trimming: 1 base; J trimming: 3 bases; junction bases outside the gene matches: 2. The CDR3 sequence is CSVEGGQDYEQYF. The CDR3 DNA sequence: TGCAGCGTTGAAGGGGGACAGGACTACGAGCAGTACTTC.

V is TRBV19 and J is TRBJ2-1; D gene ambiguous. The CDR3 runs to 16 residues. The V and J ends lost 7 bases and 0 bases respectively, with 16 bases between them. Per the germline V gene, CDR1 is LNHDA and CDR2 is SQIVND (reference sequence). CDR3 DNA sequence: TGTGCCAGTACTACCCGACTCGTGAGCTCCTACAATGAGCAGTTCTTC. Residues: CASTTRLVSSYNEQFF. Filled out from reference TRBV19 and TRBJ2-1, the complete variable domain reads DGGITQSPKYLFRKEGQNVTLSCEQNLNHDAMYWYRQDPGQGLRLIYYSQIVNDFQKGDIAEGYSVSREKKESFPLTVTSAQKNPTAFYLCASTTRLVSSYNEQFFGPGTRLTVL.

The chain combines TRBV29-1 with TRBJ1-1; tentative D call: TRBD1 (5 bases). Looked up from germline, CDR1 is SQVTM and CDR2 is ANQGSEA. This CDR3 is built from 12 residues. V was cut by 7 bases and J by 1 base, with 10 bases left in between. Here the CDR3 reads CSGYRQNTEAFF. The CDR3 nucleotides read TGCAGCGGCTACAGGCAGAACACTGAAGCTTTCTTT.

V gene TRBV6-5 combines with J gene TRBJ2-7; the match to TRBD1 covers 8 bases. The CDR3 is 14 amino acids. From germline, CDR1 is MNHEY and CDR2 SVGAGI. V lost 7 bases and J lost 4; bases outside the gene matches: 9. CDR3 in amino acids: CASKQPGQAYEQYF. The CDR3 coding sequence is TGTGCCAGCAAACAACCGGGACAGGCATACGAGCAGTACTTC.